Given below is one T cell receptor beta chain in context. Measured with immunoSEQ multiplex PCR; TCRdb has only the in-frame clones, and not every one. The sample shows some 380,000 clones, approximately 87% of them seen only once. The entry originates in a study of blood T cell repertoires in COVID-19. The CDR3 is 13 residues long. V lost 0 bases and J lost 5, with 5 bases in between. Germline CDR1 is SGHTA and CDR2 is FQGNSA. Enrolled through a virtual design, the participants were between roughly 18 and 100 years of age and came from fewer than 30 US areas. Participants reported their clinical history, and cohort assignment relied on those reports. Recovery meant two consecutive negative NP/OP PCR tests, professional clearance, or resolved symptoms.

The clonotype was recovered from a man younger than 45 who had recovered from COVID-19. The rearrangement joins TRBV7-2 to TRBJ2-1; D ambiguous. The sequencing input was PBMCs or T cells enriched from blood (not recorded which). The CDR3 protein is CASSLAADNEQFF. In DNA, the CDR3 is TGTGCCAGCAGCTTAGCGGCGGACAATGAGCAGTTCTTC. The complete variable domain, with remaining parts taken from reference TRBV7-2 and TRBJ2-1, reads GAGVSQSPSNKVTEKGKDVELRCDPISGHTALYWYRQSLGQGLEFLIYFQGNSAPDKSGLPSDRFSAERTGGSVSTLTIQRTQQEDSAVYLCASSLAADNEQFFGPGTRLTVL.